The 5 T cell receptor beta chains below were found in one sample sequenced in a study of post-analysis software for immune sequencing data. Regarding the study as a whole: The study found TRBV5-6, TRBV5-1 and TRBV20-1 among five TRBV segments more frequent in patients than controls.

Each TCR beta cDNA library carried unique molecular identifiers. MiXCR, run by TCRdb on the PCR reads, gives a single entry per CDR3 protein. Found here are 800,000 to 950,000 distinct CDR3 sequences, approximately 50% of them singletons; the top ten hold approximately 4.2%. No antigen has been assigned to these receptors. Source material: blood. Receptors were obtained from a girl aged 5 to 17 with multiple sclerosis.

This chain links TRBV7-3 with TRBJ1-1; 7 bases agree with TRBD1. The V gene end was trimmed by 4 bases and the J gene end by 6 bases; junction bases not matched to a gene: 11. CDR3 length: 15 residues. The V gene's germline CDR1 is SGHTA and CDR2 FQGTGA. CDR3 sequence: CASSSMTGTVSEAFF. The CDR3 DNA sequence: TGTGCCAGCAGCTCCATGACCGGGACAGTTTCTGAAGCTTTCTTT.

Only a few counts were recorded for this clonotype. J is TRBJ1-5 and V is TRBV11-2; D remains ambiguous. This CDR3 spans 14 amino acids. Germline CDR1 SGHAT, CDR2 FQNNGV. Trimming left V 2 bases short and J 0 bases short, with 5 bases between. CDR3 region: CASSLYGSNQPQHF. The CDR3 DNA follows: TGTGCCAGCAGCTTATACGGTAGCAATCAGCCCCAGCATTTT.

The genes are TRBV20-1 and TRBJ2-7, with TRBD2 matching over 10 bases. Unmatched junction bases numbered 10, after V lost 5 bases and J lost 6 bases. Germline V gene data show CDR1 as DFQATT and CDR2 as SNEGSKA (reference sequence). The CDR3 is made up of 14 amino acids. The CDR3: CSAGEPGLAIEQYF. Written as DNA, the CDR3 is TGCAGTGCTGGCGAACCGGGACTAGCGATCGAGCAGTACTTC.

The J gene is TRBJ2-7, the V gene TRBV7-9, with D possibly matching TRBD2 (6 bases). The germline V and J ends were trimmed by 0 bases and 0 bases, with 15 bases remaining between them. This CDR3 comprises 17 residues. Germline loops: CDR1 SEHNR, CDR2 FQNEAQ (reference sequence). For the CDR3, the DNA is TGTGCCAGCAGCTTAGCAGGGGTGGGACTTATCTCCTACGAGCAGTACTTC. Protein product: CASSLAGVGLISYEQYF.

V gene TRBV7-6 combines with J gene TRBJ2-1, with D uncertain. This CDR3 has 14 residues. The V end lost 2 bases, the J end lost 6 bases, and 11 bases lay between the germline ends. Germline loops: CDR1 SGHVS, CDR2 FNYEAQ. The DNA for the CDR3 is TGTGCCAGCAGCTTACTCCCGGTGGGCAATGAGCAGTTCTTC. Amino acids: CASSLLPVGNEQFF.